These 22 T cell receptor beta chains share one sample of origin, sequenced in a study of shared clonotypes between healthy human individuals. Clones were sequenced by immunoSEQ multiplex PCR, and TCRdb holds only the in-frame ones, with some missing. The sample has 2 million to 2.5 million clones; approximately 93% are singletons. The sample consisted of naive CD4+ T cells from PBMCs. Described subset: CD45RA+ positively selected. The source is a young man in good health. Some clones in this sample may be carry-over from other donors' samples.

The CDR3 sequence is CASSLDDRAWGYTF. The CDR3 DNA is TGCGCCAGCAGCTTGGACGACAGGGCTTGGGGCTACACCTTC. This rearrangement joins TRBV5-1 to TRBJ1-2; 7 positions match TRBD1. The CDR3 has 14 residues. With V trimmed by 0 bases and J by 8 bases, 7 bases remained unmatched. From germline, CDR1 is SGHRS and CDR2 YFSETQ.

The V and J genes are TRBV6-5 and TRBJ2-3; weak D call: TRBD1 (5 bases). The germline gives CDR1 MNHEY, CDR2 SVGAGI. The V end lost 7 bases, the J end lost 4 bases, and 15 bases lay between the germline ends. The CDR3 is 14 residues long. The CDR3 is CASTGRVDADTQYF. In nucleotides, the CDR3 is TGTGCCAGCACGGGCAGGGTAGATGCAGATACGCAGTATTTT.

The gene calls are TRBV7-2 and TRBJ1-5; 7 nucleotides align to TRBD1. CDR3 length: 14 residues. Germline CDR1 and CDR2: SGHTA and FQGNSA. V lost 5 bases and J lost 4; bases outside the gene matches: 5. The DNA of the CDR3 is TGTGCCAGCAGCCAACGACAGGGTAATCAGCCCCAGCATTTT. As protein: CASSQRQGNQPQHF.

The rearrangement links TRBV5-1 to TRBJ1-4; D gene ambiguous. The CDR3 is 13 amino acids. CDR1 and CDR2 (germline): SGHRS, YFSETQ. CDR3 DNA sequence: TGCGCTAGTCGAACGGCACCTAATGAAAAACTGTTTTTT. Translated, it gives CASRTAPNEKLFF.

As DNA, the CDR3 is TGTGCCAGCAGCTTCGGACAGGGTCAAGAGACCCAGTACTTC. As protein: CASSFGQGQETQYF. The V and J genes are TRBV7-9 and TRBJ2-5, with 8 bases fitting TRBD1. CDR3 length equals 14 residues. Germline loops: CDR1 SEHNR, CDR2 FQNEAQ (reference sequence). V gave up 3 bases and J gave up 2 bases; unmatched junction bases: 2.

The V call is TRBV10-3, the J call TRBJ2-5; 7 nucleotides align to TRBD2. Germline V lookup: CDR1 ENHRY, CDR2 SYGVKD. V dropped 10 bases and J dropped 3; count of bases not matched to a gene: 5. The CDR3 has 12 residues. The CDR3 loop reads CATKGGEETQYF. The CDR3 DNA reads TGTGCCACCAAGGGAGGGGAAGAGACCCAGTACTTC.

CDR3 DNA: TGCGCCAGCAGCTTTTTGTACAGGGGGTTGGATGAGCAGTTCTTC. Residues: CASSFLYRGLDEQFF. V and J are TRBV5-1 and TRBJ2-1; 8 positions match TRBD1. After removal of 2 bases from V and 8 bases from J, the junction contained 9 bases not matched to a gene. The V gene's germline CDR1 is SGHRS and CDR2 YFSETQ. The CDR3 totals 15 residues.

V usage is TRBV4-1 and J usage is TRBJ1-5, with D possibly TRBD1 on 5 matching bases. Trimming took off 2 bases at V and 2 bases at J, with 10 bases between the two ends. Germline loops: CDR1 MGHRA, CDR2 YSYEKL. The CDR3 loop spans 15 amino acids. Written as DNA, the CDR3 is TGCGCCAGCAGCCAACCCTGGGGACGCAATCAGCCCCAGCATTTT. As protein: CASSQPWGRNQPQHF.

In regard to this clone: The sample has other DNA sequences that encode this CDR3 too. The genes are TRBV28 and TRBJ2-7; D may be TRBD2 (6 bases). The germline V gene has CDR1 MDHEN and CDR2 SYDVKM. V was shortened by 3 bases and J by 4 bases, with 13 bases between the two germline ends. The CDR3 length is 14 residues. The CDR3 nucleotides are TGTGCCAGCAGTTTGCGGGGAACTGGGTACGAGCAGTACTTC. This translates into CASSLRGTGYEQYF.

The CDR3 bases are TGTGCCAGCAGCTCTACATGGCAGGGAAATCAGCCCCAGCATTTT. Translating it yields CASSSTWQGNQPQHF. The J gene is TRBJ1-5, the V gene TRBV5-5, with D tentatively TRBD1 (5 bases). The V gene lost 3 bases and the J gene lost 4 bases, with 14 bases spanning the gap. Looked up from germline, CDR1 is SGHKS and CDR2 is YYEKEE (reference sequence). This CDR3 contains 15 residues. The variable domain in full, with the rest retrieved from reference TRBV5-5 and TRBJ1-5, is DAGVTQSPTHLIKTRGQQVTLRCSPISGHKSVSWYQQVLGQGPQFIFQYYEKEERGRGNFPDRFSARQFPNYSSELNVNALLLGDSALYLCASSSTWQGNQPQHFGDGTRLSIL.

This chain joins TRBV28 and TRBJ2-7; unclear D gene. There are 13 residues in the CDR3. Germline-derived CDR1 and CDR2 are MDHEN and SYDVKM. Trimming took 5 bases from V and 6 from J, leaving 14 bases between them. In DNA, the CDR3 is TGTGCCAGCAGTAAATCCTGGCTGGGCGAGCAGTACTTC. Protein product: CASSKSWLGEQYF.

With respect to this clone: The same CDR3 also results from other DNA sequences found in this sample. The genes are TRBV29-1 and TRBJ2-5; the match to TRBD2 covers 9 bases. This CDR3 has 14 residues. The trim removed 4 bases at V and 5 bases at J, leaving 8 bases unmatched. Germline V gene lookup returns CDR1 SQVTM and CDR2 ANQGSEA. The CDR3 coding sequence is TGCAGCGTTGGGGGTAGCGGGAGCGGGGAGACCCAGTACTTC. Amino acid sequence: CSVGGSGSGETQYF.

This chain uses TRBV6-1 with TRBJ1-5; TRBD1 matches 8 bases. The V segment lost 6 bases and the J segment 4 bases; nucleotides outside the gene matches: 5. Germline values: CDR1 MNHNS, CDR2 SASEGT. The CDR3 totals 14 residues. The CDR3 region has the DNA TGTGCCAGCAGACTGACAGGGGAAAATCAGCCCCAGCATTTT. Translation gives CASRLTGENQPQHF.

The chain couples TRBV4-1 to TRBJ2-3; no clear D gene. The germline gives CDR1 MGHRA, CDR2 YSYEKL. This CDR3 is 14 amino acids long. V dropped 1 base and J dropped 2 bases, with 7 bases sitting between them. This CDR3 reads CASSQVPDTDTQYF. In nucleotides, the CDR3 is TGCGCCAGCAGCCAAGTACCGGACACAGATACGCAGTATTTT.

The chain employs TRBV6-5 and TRBJ2-5, with D possibly TRBD2 on 5 matching bases. V shed 0 bases and J shed 2 bases, with 10 bases lying between them. The germline gives CDR1 MNHEY, CDR2 SVGAGI. This CDR3 region has 15 residues. In nucleotides, the CDR3 is TGTGCCAGCAGTTACTCCGACTACGGGCAAGAGACCCAGTACTTC. It codes for CASSYSDYGQETQYF.

V gene TRBV6-5 combines with J gene TRBJ1-1; D unclear. Germline CDR1 MNHEY, CDR2 SVGAGI. The V end lost 5 bases, the J end lost 0 bases, and 10 bases lay between the germline ends. This CDR3 has 14 residues. CDR3: CASSRSQMNTEAFF. The CDR3 bases are TGTGCCAGCAGTAGGTCACAAATGAACACTGAAGCTTTCTTT.

This clone came up a few times. The V gene is TRBV7-9, the J gene TRBJ1-4; D unresolved. V was trimmed by 3 bases and J by 0 bases, leaving 11 bases between them. This CDR3 is built from 16 residues. Germline V gene lookup returns CDR1 SEHNR and CDR2 FQNEAQ (reference sequence). CDR3 nucleotides: TGTGCCAGCAGCTTGATCGATTGGGCAACTAATGAAAAACTGTTTTTT. Its protein product is CASSLIDWATNEKLFF.

The count of this clone is one. Other nucleotide sequences in the sample specify the same CDR3. The rearrangement links TRBV5-1 to TRBJ2-3; D gene unclear. Trimming stripped 0 bases from V and 0 bases from J, with 5 bases between. The CDR3 totals 14 residues. The V gene's germline CDR1 is SGHRS and CDR2 YFSETQ. CDR3: CASSLASSTDTQYF. CDR3 nucleotides: TGCGCCAGCAGCTTGGCCTCAAGCACAGATACGCAGTATTTT. Together with reference TRBV5-1 and TRBJ2-3, the CDR3 gives the full variable domain: KAGVTQTPRYLIKTRGQQVTLSCSPISGHRSVSWYQQTPGQGLQFLFEYFSETQRNKGNFPGRFSGRQFSNSRSEMNVSTLELGDSALYLCASSLASSTDTQYFGPGTRLTVL.

This chain joins TRBV4-3 and TRBJ2-1; TRBD2 matches at 9 bases. With 4 bases clipped from V and 3 bases from J, the junction kept 4 bases outside the gene matches. Looked up from germline, CDR1 is LGHNA and CDR2 is YSLEER. The CDR3 consists of 15 residues. The CDR3 protein is CASSRSGSNYNEQFF. The DNA of the CDR3 is TGCGCCAGCAGCCGTAGCGGGAGCAACTACAATGAGCAGTTCTTC.

This chain's CDR3 is CASSRTEGEKLFF. CDR3 in DNA: TGCGCCAGCAGTAGGACAGAGGGTGAAAAACTGTTTTTT. This sequence joins TRBV5-1 and TRBJ1-4; a weak D match, TRBD1 (6 bases). Germline values: CDR1 SGHRS, CDR2 YFSETQ. The CDR3 contains 13 residues. The V end lost 5 bases, the J end lost 7 bases, and 12 bases lay between the germline ends.

DNA for the CDR3: TGTGCCAGCAGCTTTTCAAGGACAGGGGGCAACGAGCAGTACTTC. Its protein is CASSFSRTGGNEQYF. V usage is TRBV5-4 and J usage is TRBJ2-7, with 11 bases fitting TRBD1. V lost 2 bases and J lost 5; bases outside the gene matches: 6. The CDR3 has 15 residues. The germline CDR1 and CDR2 sequences are SGHNT and YYREEE (reference sequence).

V gene TRBV5-4 combines with J gene TRBJ2-7; 12 nucleotides agree with TRBD2. Per the germline V gene, CDR1 is SGHNT and CDR2 is YYREEE (reference sequence). The CDR3 extends over 14 amino acids. Germline trimming cut 6 bases from V and 3 bases from J; bases unmatched to any gene: 4. In DNA, the CDR3 is TGTGCCAGCAACCTAGCGGGAGGGTTCTACGAGCAGTACTTC. It encodes CASNLAGGFYEQYF.